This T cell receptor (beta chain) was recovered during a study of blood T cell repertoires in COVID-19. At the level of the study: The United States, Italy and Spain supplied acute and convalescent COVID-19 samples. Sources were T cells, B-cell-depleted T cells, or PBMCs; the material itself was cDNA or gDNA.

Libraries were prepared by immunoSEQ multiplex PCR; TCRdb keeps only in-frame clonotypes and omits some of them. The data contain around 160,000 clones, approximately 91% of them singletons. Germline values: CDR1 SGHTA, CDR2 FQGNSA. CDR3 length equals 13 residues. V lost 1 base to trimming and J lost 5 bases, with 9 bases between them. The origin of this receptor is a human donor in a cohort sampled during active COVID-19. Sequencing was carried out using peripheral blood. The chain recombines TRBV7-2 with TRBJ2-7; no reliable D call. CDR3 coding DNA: TGTGCCAGCAGCTTAGTTCGGGTCAACGAGCAGTACTTC. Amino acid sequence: CASSLVRVNEQYF. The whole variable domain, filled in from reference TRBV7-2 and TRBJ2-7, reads GAGVSQSPSNKVTEKGKDVELRCDPISGHTALYWYRQSLGQGLEFLIYFQGNSAPDKSGLPSDRFSAERTGGSVSTLTIQRTQQEDSAVYLCASSLVRVNEQYFGPGTRLTVT.